This section outlines one TCR beta chain sequence together with its context. Assay: immunoSEQ multiplex PCR; the TCRdb copy retains only in-frame clones and omits some. The data show 250,000 to 350,000 clones, with around 87% seen just once and approximately 8.1% held by the top ten. The sample comes from a study of blood T cell repertoires in COVID-19. Study background: From the United States, Italy and Spain came samples of acute and convalescent COVID-19.

This CDR3 comprises 14 residues. Per germline, CDR1 MNHEY and CDR2 SVGAGI. V gave up 0 bases and J gave up 7 bases, with 12 bases separating them. The V gene is TRBV6-5, the J gene TRBJ1-1; D may be TRBD1 (6 bases). The source is a woman in her 50s who had recovered from COVID-19. The sequenced sample consisted of peripheral blood. This CDR3 is CASSYSNRVVEAFF. The CDR3, as DNA: TGTGCCAGCAGTTACTCGAACAGGGTTGTTGAAGCTTTCTTT.